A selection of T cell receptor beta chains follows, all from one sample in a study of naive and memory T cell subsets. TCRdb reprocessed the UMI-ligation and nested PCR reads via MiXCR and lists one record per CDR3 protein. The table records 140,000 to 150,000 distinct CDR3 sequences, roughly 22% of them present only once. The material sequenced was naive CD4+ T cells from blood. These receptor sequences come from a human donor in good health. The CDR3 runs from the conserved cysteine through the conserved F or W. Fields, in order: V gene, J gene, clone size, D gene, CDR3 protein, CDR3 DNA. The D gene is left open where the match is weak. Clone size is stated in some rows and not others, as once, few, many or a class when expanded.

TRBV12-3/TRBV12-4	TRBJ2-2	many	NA	CASSLKGAGFRTGELFF	TGTGCCAGCAGTTTAAAAGGGGCAGGATTTCGAACCGGGGAGCTGTTTTTT
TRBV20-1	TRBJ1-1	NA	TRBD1	CNTGTGARNTEAFF	TGCAACACCGGGACAGGGGCGAGGAACACTGAAGCTTTCTTT
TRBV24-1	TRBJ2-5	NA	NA	CATSDPMTSLETQYF	TGTGCCACCAGTGATCCAATGACTAGTTTGGAGACCCAGTACTTC
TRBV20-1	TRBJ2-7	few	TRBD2	CSARTSGSPEQYF	TGCAGTGCTAGAACTAGCGGGAGCCCCGAGCAGTACTTC
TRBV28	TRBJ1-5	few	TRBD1	CASGHLRQGPNQPQHF	TGTGCCAGCGGACACCTCCGACAGGGTCCTAATCAGCCCCAGCATTTT
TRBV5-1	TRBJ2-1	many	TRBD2	CASSLQPSGTINEQFF	TGCGCCAGCAGCTTGCAACCCAGCGGGACCATCAATGAGCAGTTCTTC
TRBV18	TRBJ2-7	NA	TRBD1	CASSPPNRGTYEQYF	TGTGCCAGCTCACCACCGAACAGGGGAACCTACGAGCAGTACTTC
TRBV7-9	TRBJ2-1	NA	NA	CASSSAFF	TGTGCCAGCAGCTCGGCGTTCTTC
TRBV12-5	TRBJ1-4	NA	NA	CASGTGQGHEKLFF	TGTGCTAGTGGGACGGGGCAGGGACATGAAAAACTGTTTTTT
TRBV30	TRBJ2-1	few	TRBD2	CAWSPKSGGYSNEQFF	TGTGCCTGGAGTCCCAAATCGGGAGGGTACTCAAATGAGCAGTTCTTC
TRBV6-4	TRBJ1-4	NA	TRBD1	CASTRQGRGEKLFF	TGTGCCAGCACTCGACAGGGGAGGGGTGAAAAACTGTTTTTT
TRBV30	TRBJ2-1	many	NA	CAWSFGSSYNEQFF	TGTGCCTGGAGTTTCGGTAGCTCCTACAATGAGCAGTTCTTC
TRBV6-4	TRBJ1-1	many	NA	CASSASRNTEAFF	TGTGCCAGCAGTGCGTCTAGGAACACTGAAGCTTTCTTT
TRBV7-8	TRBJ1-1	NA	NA	CASSLRGVSVNTEAFF	TGTGCCAGCAGCTTGAGGGGGGTCAGCGTGAACACTGAAGCTTTCTTT
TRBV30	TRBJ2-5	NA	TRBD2	CAWSPAGFETQYF	TGTGCCTGGAGCCCAGCGGGATTTGAGACCCAGTACTTC
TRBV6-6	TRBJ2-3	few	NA	CATRKGFSSTDTQYF	TGTGCCACCCGAAAGGGGTTTTCTAGCACAGATACGCAGTATTTT
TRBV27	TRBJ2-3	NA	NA	CASSLGMLGTDTQYF	TGTGCCAGCAGTTTAGGGATGCTAGGCACAGATACGCAGTATTTT
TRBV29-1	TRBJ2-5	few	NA	CSAGRPGTGETQYF	TGCAGCGCGGGCCGCCCAGGTACTGGAGAGACCCAGTACTTC
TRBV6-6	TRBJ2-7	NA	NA	CARTDGYEQYF	TGTGCCAGAACGGACGGATACGAGCAGTACTTC
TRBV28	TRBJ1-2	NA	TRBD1	CAILLTGTGTGYTF	TGTGCCATCCTCCTCACCGGGACAGGGACCGGCTACACCTTC
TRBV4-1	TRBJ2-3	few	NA	CASSQTIASADTQYF	TGCGCCAGCAGCCAAACGATCGCAAGCGCAGATACGCAGTATTTT
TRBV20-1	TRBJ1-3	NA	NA	CSARSQRTSGNTIYF	TGCAGTGCTAGATCGCAGCGCACCTCTGGAAACACCATATATTTT
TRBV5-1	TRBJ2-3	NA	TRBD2	CASSSTLLTGGPTDTQYF	TGCGCCAGCAGCTCCACCCTGCTCACGGGAGGCCCCACAGATACGCAGTATTTT
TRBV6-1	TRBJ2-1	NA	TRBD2	CASSKPGLANNEQFF	TGTGCCAGCAGTAAGCCGGGACTAGCGAACAATGAGCAGTTCTTC
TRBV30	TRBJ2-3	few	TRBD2	CAWKTGGTGRTDTQYF	TGTGCCTGGAAGACGGGAGGGACCGGTCGCACAGATACGCAGTATTTT
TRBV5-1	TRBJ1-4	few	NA	CASSPVTGQNNEKLFF	TGCGCCAGCAGCCCCGTAACCGGCCAGAATAATGAAAAACTGTTTTTT
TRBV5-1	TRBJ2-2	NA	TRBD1	CACRGPEAGELFF	TGCGCCTGCAGGGGGCCTGAAGCCGGGGAGCTGTTTTTT
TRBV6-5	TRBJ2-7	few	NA	CASSPLWDSYEQYF	TGTGCCAGCAGTCCCCTTTGGGACTCCTACGAGCAGTACTTC
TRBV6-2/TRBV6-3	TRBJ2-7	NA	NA	CASGPKLRTETEQYF	TGTGCCAGCGGACCTAAGTTACGGACGGAAACTGAGCAGTACTTC
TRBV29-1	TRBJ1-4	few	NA	CSGQSENEKLFF	TGCAGCGGGCAGTCAGAAAATGAAAAACTGTTTTTT
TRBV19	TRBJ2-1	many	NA	CASMDGAYNEQFF	TGTGCCAGTATGGACGGAGCCTACAATGAGCAGTTCTTC
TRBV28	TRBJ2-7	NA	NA	CASSLGAIYEQYF	TGTGCCAGCAGTTTAGGGGCCATCTACGAGCAGTACTTC
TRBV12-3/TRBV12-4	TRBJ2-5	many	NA	CASSLQQQETQYF	TGTGCCAGCAGCCTTCAACAGCAAGAGACCCAGTACTTC
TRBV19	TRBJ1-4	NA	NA	CASSGGGSNEKLFF	TGTGCCAGTAGCGGAGGGGGAAGTAATGAAAAACTGTTTTTT
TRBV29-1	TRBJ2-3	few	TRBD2	CSVSVQRERDTQYF	TGCAGCGTGAGCGTACAGCGGGAGCGAGATACGCAGTATTTT
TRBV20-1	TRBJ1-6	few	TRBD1	CSVPGQGNSPLHF	TGCAGTGTCCCGGGACAGGGGAATTCACCCCTCCACTTT
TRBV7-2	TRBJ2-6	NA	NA	CASSSTGPGPGANVLTF	TGTGCCAGCAGCTCAACGGGGCCGGGTCCTGGGGCCAACGTCCTGACTTTC
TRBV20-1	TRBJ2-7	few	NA	CSALGGREQYF	TGCAGTGCCCTGGGCGGGCGCGAGCAGTACTTC
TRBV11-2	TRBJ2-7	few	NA	CASSRPGGPYEQYF	TGTGCCAGCAGCCGTCCCGGAGGCCCCTACGAGCAGTACTTC
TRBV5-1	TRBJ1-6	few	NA	CASSQDRMRDSPLHF	TGCGCCAGCAGCCAAGACAGGATGCGAGATTCACCCCTCCACTTT
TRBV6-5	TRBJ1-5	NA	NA	CASSYSAPRRKSNQPQHF	TGTGCCAGCAGTTACTCGGCCCCCAGGAGGAAAAGCAATCAGCCCCAGCATTTT
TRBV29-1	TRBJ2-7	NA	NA	CSVEGGQAHLDEQYF	TGCAGCGTTGAAGGGGGGCAGGCTCATCTCGACGAGCAGTACTTC